These 23 T cell receptor beta chains were sequenced from one sample in a study of T cell clonality in common variable immunodeficiency. Sequenced by immunoSEQ multiplex PCR; TCRdb stores in-frame clones only, minus some. Altogether tens of thousands of clones were found in the sample, and no singletons occur. The material sequenced was peripheral blood mononuclear cells. The origin of the receptors is a person between 18 and 75 years old in good health.

This clone occurred many times. The read stops 3 residues short of the end of the CDR3; the missing end is completed from the germline J gene. This chain joins TRBV7-2 and TRBJ1-2; D perhaps matches TRBD1 (5 bases). Germline V gene lookup returns CDR1 SGHTA and CDR2 FQGNSA. The CDR3 runs to 12 residues. The CDR3 protein is CASSAGLSAYTF. The sequenced CDR3 bases are TGTGCCAGCAGCGCAGGGTTGAGTGCC.

This clone was counted a few times. Read data end 3 residues before the CDR3 end; the end is taken from the germline J gene. V gene TRBV5-5 combines with J gene TRBJ2-1; 12 bases match TRBD2. The CDR3 is made up of 15 amino acids. Germline CDR1 reads SGHKS; CDR2 reads YYEKEE (reference sequence). Losses at the gene ends were 5 bases for V and 5 bases for J; bases not matched to a gene: 5. CDR3 residues: CASRMGLAGNNEQFF. The sequenced part of the CDR3 DNA is TGTGCCAGCAGAATGGGACTAGCGGGCAACAATGAG.

This clone has at least ten counts. The read halts 3 residues ahead of the CDR3 end, with the missing end drawn from the germline J gene. V and J are TRBV6-2 or TRBV6-3 and TRBJ2-1; D uncertain. The CDR3 has 14 residues. Per germline, CDR1 MNHEY and CDR2 SVGEGT. Trimming took 2 bases from V and 2 from J, leaving 7 bases between them. CDR3 sequence: CASSYRAPYNEQFF. CDR3 DNA (partial): TGTGCCAGCAGTTACCGAGCTCCCTACAATGAG.

The table lists this clone with many counts. The CDR3 extends 3 residues past the end of the read, so its final part is completed from the germline J gene. V usage is TRBV5-1 and J usage is TRBJ1-2; no firm D call. Germline values: CDR1 SGHRS, CDR2 YFSETQ. Trimming shortened V by 4 bases and J by 3 bases, and 13 bases separated the two germline ends. The CDR3 length is 14 residues. The sequenced CDR3 bases are TGCGCCAGCAGCCTATCAAGACGGGACTATGGC. Translation: CASSLSRRDYG. The full-length CDR3 reads as CASSLSRRDYGYTF.

In regard to this clone: This clone may be a read error of a much larger clone one base away. Read coverage stops 3 residues before the CDR3 terminus; the germline J gene supplies the remainder. The chain links TRBV19 to TRBJ2-7; D possibly corresponds to TRBD1 (5 bases). The CDR3 extends over 12 amino acids. Germline-derived CDR1 and CDR2 are LNHDA and SQIVND (reference sequence). The chain's CDR3 is CARRGLTYEQYF. The part of the CDR3 DNA that was read is TGTGCCCGTAGGGGCTTAACCTACGAG.

This clone appeared many times. The sequence runs out 3 residues before the end of the CDR3; the remainder is reconstructed from the germline J gene. This chain uses TRBV29-1 with TRBJ2-3; 8 positions match TRBD1. Unmatched junction bases numbered 0, after V lost 0 bases and J lost 1 base. In germline, CDR1 is SQVTM, CDR2 ANQGSEA. This CDR3 has 14 amino acids. The CDR3 sequence is CSVEETGGTDTQYF. The part of the CDR3 DNA that was read is TGCAGCGTTGAAGAGACAGGGGGCACAGATACG.

This clone appeared many times. The read ends 3 residues shy of where the CDR3 ends; the end is completed using the germline J gene. V gene TRBV20-1 combines with J gene TRBJ1-2, with 7 bases lining up with TRBD1. The CDR3 runs to 15 residues. The V and J ends lost 3 bases and 5 bases, in that order; junction bases with no gene match: 12. Per germline, CDR1 DFQATT and CDR2 SNEGSKA (reference sequence). The covered CDR3 bases are TGCAGTGCTAGTAAACTGCGACAGGGATGGTATGGC. Its translation is CSASKLRQGWYG. In full, the CDR3 is CSASKLRQGWYGYTF.

The sample holds many counts of this clone. The read is 3 residues too short to cover the CDR3 end, so that end is filled in from the germline J gene. This chain connects TRBV5-6 to TRBJ1-5; 9 bases fit TRBD1. CDR3 length equals 15 residues. Losses at the gene ends were 4 bases for V and 5 bases for J; bases not matched to a gene: 7. Per the germline V gene, CDR1 is SGHDT and CDR2 is YYEEEE. CDR3: CASSATGGRDQPQHF. CDR3 bases read: TGTGCCAGCAGCGCGACAGGGGGGCGAGATCAGCCC.

The table lists this clone with many counts. Read coverage stops 3 residues before the CDR3 terminus; the germline J gene supplies the remainder. V is TRBV27 and J is TRBJ2-3; TRBD2 aligns across 8 bases. Germline assignment: CDR1 MNHEY and CDR2 SMNVEV (reference sequence). CDR3 size: 16 residues. V was clipped by 6 bases and J by 4 bases; unmatched bases: 12. The DNA read from the CDR3 is TGTGCCAGCAGCCGCCTGTTGGGACTAGGAGCAGATACG. Protein product: CASSRLLGLGADT. The complete CDR3 sequence is CASSRLLGLGADTQYF.

This clone was found many times. The CDR3 end falls 3 residues outside the read, so it is completed with the germline J gene. The gene calls are TRBV20-1 and TRBJ2-5; 10 nucleotides align to TRBD2. Germline values: CDR1 DFQATT, CDR2 SNEGSKA (reference sequence). Trimming at V came to 1 base and at J to 1 base, leaving 6 bases not matched to a gene. This CDR3 is 16 amino acids long. The covered CDR3 bases are TGCAGTGCTAGAGCGTGGACTAGCGGCCGCCAAGAGACC. This codes for CSARAWTSGRQET. The CDR3 reads in full as CSARAWTSGRQETQYF.

The sample holds many counts of this clone. The CDR3 protein is CASSPARTDSWNEKLFF. The DNA read from the CDR3 is TGTGCCAGCTCACCAGCGCGCACGGACAGCTGGAATGAAAAA. The chain employs TRBV18 and TRBJ1-4; tentatively, D is TRBD1 (6 bases). Coverage ceases 3 residues before the CDR3 finishes, and the germline J gene fills in the end. Looked up from germline, CDR1 is KGHSH and CDR2 is LQKENI. V was trimmed by 2 bases and J by 5 bases, leaving 18 bases between them. The CDR3 totals 17 residues. The whole variable domain, filled in from reference TRBV18 and TRBJ1-4, reads NAGVMQNPRHLVRRRGQEARLRCSPMKGHSHVYWYRQLPEEGLKFMVYLQKENIIDESGMPKERFSAEFPKEGPSILRIQQVVRGDSAAYFCASSPARTDSWNEKLFFGSGTQLSVL.

This clone was seen at least ten times. Read sequence stops 3 residues before the CDR3 end, and the germline J gene provides the missing end. This chain uses TRBV5-5 with TRBJ1-1; 10 bases are a match to TRBD1. Germline lookup yields CDR1 SGHKS and CDR2 YYEKEE (reference sequence). With 5 bases clipped from V and 5 bases from J, the junction kept 6 bases outside the gene matches. This CDR3 has 14 residues. The sequenced CDR3 bases are TGTGCCAGCAGTCGTCGACAGGGGGCAACTGAA. It encodes CASSRRQGATE. The full CDR3 is CASSRRQGATEAFF.

This clone was observed many times. The observed sequence ends 3 residues before the CDR3 terminus, with the missing tail filled in from the germline J gene. V is TRBV19 and J is TRBJ1-4; D ambiguous. The germline V gene has CDR1 LNHDA and CDR2 SQIVND (reference sequence). The V gene lost 5 bases and the J gene lost 8 bases, with 18 bases spanning the gap. The CDR3 is made up of 15 amino acids. The sequenced part of the CDR3 DNA is TGTGCCAGTAGTTCCCCCCACCGACCCGGGGAAAAA. Translation gives CASSSPHRPGEK. The whole CDR3 protein is CASSSPHRPGEKLFF.

This clone was observed many times. Coverage ceases 3 residues before the CDR3 finishes, and the germline J gene fills in the end. The genes are TRBV6-1 and TRBJ2-7, with D possibly being TRBD1 (5 bases). The germline gives CDR1 MNHNS, CDR2 SASEGT. V shed 3 bases and J shed 2 bases, with 8 bases lying between them. CDR3 length equals 13 residues. CDR3: CASSDWGPYEQYF. The CDR3 bases that were read are TGTGCCAGCAGTGATTGGGGCCCCTACGAG.

In its sample, this clone was seen many times. The sequence runs out 3 residues before the end of the CDR3; the remainder is reconstructed from the germline J gene. The rearrangement uses TRBV7-8 and TRBJ1-4; D perhaps matches TRBD1 (6 bases). In germline, CDR1 is SGHVS, CDR2 FQNEAQ. CDR3 length: 16 amino acids. Trimming took off 0 bases at V and 3 bases at J, with 11 bases between the two ends. The sequenced part of the CDR3 DNA is TGTGCCAGCAGCTTAGCGCTCGGGACACCTAATGAAAAA. It translates to CASSLALGTPNEK. The whole CDR3 sequence reads CASSLALGTPNEKLFF.

With regard to this clone: The sequenced fragment ends 3 residues before the CDR3 boundary, so the rest is inferred from the germline J gene. The chain employs TRBV7-2 and TRBJ1-2; 11 nucleotides match TRBD1. There are 15 residues in the CDR3. CDR1 and CDR2 (germline): SGHTA, FQGNSA. The sequenced CDR3 bases are TGTGCCAGCAGCACACCGGGACAGGGGGGTATGGGC. Protein: CASSTPGQGGMG. The complete CDR3 protein is CASSTPGQGGMGYTF.

This clone showed up many times. The sequenced CDR3 bases are TGTGCCAGTATAACGACAGGGGGGTCGGAGGTCTACGAG. Protein product: CASITTGGSEVYE. The full CDR3 reads CASITTGGSEVYEQYF. The chain uses TRBV19 and TRBJ2-7, with 9 bases aligning to TRBD1. The CDR3 end is not reached by the read, which stops 3 residues before it; the germline J gene fills it in. Per germline, CDR1 LNHDA and CDR2 SQIVND (reference sequence). J gave up 3 bases and V 7 bases, and 13 bases lay outside the gene matches. The CDR3 covers 16 residues.

This clone has more than one count but fewer than ten. Read data end 3 residues before the CDR3 end; the end is taken from the germline J gene. The V and J genes are TRBV19 and TRBJ1-3, with TRBD1 identical over 7 bases. CDR3 length equals 13 residues. Germline V CDR1 and CDR2: LNHDA, SQIVND (reference sequence). V shed 8 bases and J 2 bases; nucleotides not matched to a gene: 3. Incomplete CDR3 DNA: TGTGCCAGTTCACAGGGGACTGGAAACACC. Its translation is CASSQGTGNT. Given in full, the CDR3 is CASSQGTGNTIYF. Based on the CDR3 plus reference TRBV19 and TRBJ1-3, the full variable domain is DGGITQSPKYLFRKEGQNVTLSCEQNLNHDAMYWYRQDPGQGLRLIYYSQIVNDFQKGDIAEGYSVSREKKESFPLTVTSAQKNPTAFYLCASSQGTGNTIYFGEGSWLTVV.

This clone appeared many times. The read comes to an end 3 residues before the CDR3 does, leaving the germline J gene to fill in the end. The rearrangement uses TRBV7-2 and TRBJ2-7; 7 bases match TRBD2. The CDR3 runs to 14 residues. V lost 5 bases to trimming and J lost 1 base; unmatched junction nucleotides: 5. From germline, CDR1 is SGHTA and CDR2 FQGNSA. CDR3 sequence reads: CASSPTSSSYEQYF. The DNA read from the CDR3 is TGTGCCAGCAGCCCGACTAGCTCTTCCTACGAG.

On this clone itself: The read ends 3 residues before the CDR3 terminus; that terminus is restored from the germline J gene. J is TRBJ1-1 and V is TRBV19; D is ambiguous. The V end was cut by 0 bases, the J end by 5 bases, with 10 bases between. Germline V gene lookup returns CDR1 LNHDA and CDR2 SQIVND (reference sequence). The CDR3 is made up of 14 amino acids. CDR3 DNA (partial): TGTGCCAGTAGTATAGATTTAAGAGGTACTGAA. This translates into CASSIDLRGTE. Given in full, the CDR3 is CASSIDLRGTEAFF.

This clone was seen repeatedly, ten times or more. The junction differs from germline at one of its ends, possibly a read error. This CDR3 reads CALRGQSGELFF. Incomplete CDR3 DNA: TGTGCCCTCAGGGGCCAAAGCGGGGAG. This chain connects TRBV10-3 to TRBJ2-2; the D gene is possibly TRBD1 (6 bases). Read sequence stops 3 residues before the CDR3 end, and the germline J gene provides the missing end. The germline V gene has CDR1 ENHRY and CDR2 SYGVKD. CDR3 length equals 12 residues.

About this clone itself: The read stops 3 residues short of the end of the CDR3; the missing end is completed from the germline J gene. The rearrangement joins TRBV20-1 to TRBJ2-7; 10 positions agree with TRBD2. Germline-derived CDR1 and CDR2 are DFQATT and SNEGSKA (reference sequence). There are 12 residues in the CDR3. The covered CDR3 bases are TGCCGTCAAAGCGGGAGGGCGGGCGAG. Translated: CRQSGRAGE. The full CDR3 reads CRQSGRAGEQYF.

This clone was seen at least ten times. The missing CDR3 end, 3 residues past where the read stops, is filled in from the germline J gene. The chain combines TRBV20-1 with TRBJ1-4; 7 bases agree with TRBD1. The CDR3 covers 13 residues. Germline-derived CDR1 and CDR2 are DFQATT and SNEGSKA (reference sequence). V shed 5 bases and J 5 bases; nucleotides not matched to a gene: 5. This CDR3 is CSALGQKNEKLFF. The part of the CDR3 DNA that was read is TGCAGTGCTTTGGGACAGAAGAATGAAAAA.